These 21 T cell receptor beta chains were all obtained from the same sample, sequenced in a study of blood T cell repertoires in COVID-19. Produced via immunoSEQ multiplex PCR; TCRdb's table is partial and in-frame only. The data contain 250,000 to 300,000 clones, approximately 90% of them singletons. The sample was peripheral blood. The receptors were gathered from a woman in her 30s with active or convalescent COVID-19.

As DNA, the CDR3 is TGCGCCAGCAGCTTCGGGTCGGGGGGGCCAGAGGAGACCCAGTACTTC. The encoded protein is CASSFGSGGPEETQYF. V and J are TRBV5-1 and TRBJ2-5; TRBD2 agrees at 8 bases. CDR3 length: 16 residues. Trimming removed 2 bases from V and 5 bases from J; junction bases left unmatched: 11. Germline CDR1 reads SGHRS; CDR2 reads YFSETQ.

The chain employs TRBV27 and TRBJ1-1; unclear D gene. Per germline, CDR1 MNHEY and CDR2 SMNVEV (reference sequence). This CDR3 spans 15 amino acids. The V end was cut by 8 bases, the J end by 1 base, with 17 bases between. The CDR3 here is CASSFEFGRNTEAFF. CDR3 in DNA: TGTGCCAGCTCCTTTGAGTTCGGGAGGAACACTGAAGCTTTCTTT.

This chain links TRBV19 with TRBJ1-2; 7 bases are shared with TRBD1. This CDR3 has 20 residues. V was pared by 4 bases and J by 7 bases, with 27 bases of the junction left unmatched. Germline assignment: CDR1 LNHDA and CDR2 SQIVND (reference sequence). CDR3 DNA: TGTGCCAGTAGTAGAACCCGACAGGGCGAACGGATCCATTCGAGCCCTGGCTACACCTTC. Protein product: CASSRTRQGERIHSSPGYTF. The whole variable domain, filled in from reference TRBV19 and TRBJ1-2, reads DGGITQSPKYLFRKEGQNVTLSCEQNLNHDAMYWYRQDPGQGLRLIYYSQIVNDFQKGDIAEGYSVSREKKESFPLTVTSAQKNPTAFYLCASSRTRQGERIHSSPGYTFGSGTRLTVV.

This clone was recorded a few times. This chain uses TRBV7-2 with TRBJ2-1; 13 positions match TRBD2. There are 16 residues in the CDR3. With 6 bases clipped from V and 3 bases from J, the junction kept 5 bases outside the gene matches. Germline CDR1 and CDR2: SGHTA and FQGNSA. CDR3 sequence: CASRKTSGGNYNEQFF. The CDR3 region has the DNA TGTGCCAGCAGGAAGACTAGCGGGGGGAACTACAATGAGCAGTTCTTC.

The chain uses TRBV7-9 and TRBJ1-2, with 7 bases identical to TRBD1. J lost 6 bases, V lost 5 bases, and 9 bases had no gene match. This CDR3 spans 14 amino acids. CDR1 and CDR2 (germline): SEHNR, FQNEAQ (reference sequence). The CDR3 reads CASSPETGMDGYTF. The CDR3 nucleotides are TGTGCCAGCAGCCCCGAGACAGGGATGGATGGCTACACCTTC.

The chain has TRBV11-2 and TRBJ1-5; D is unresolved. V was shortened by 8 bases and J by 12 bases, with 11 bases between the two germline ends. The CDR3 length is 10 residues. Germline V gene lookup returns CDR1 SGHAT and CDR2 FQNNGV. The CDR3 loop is CASLSSVQHF. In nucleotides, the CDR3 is TGTGCCAGCCTCTCGAGCGTCCAGCATTTT.

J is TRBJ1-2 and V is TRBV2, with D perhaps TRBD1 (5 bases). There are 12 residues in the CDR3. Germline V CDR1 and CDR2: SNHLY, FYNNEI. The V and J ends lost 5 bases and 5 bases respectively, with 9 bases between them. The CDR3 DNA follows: TGTGCCAGCAGTTTTGGGGGGTATGGCTACACCTTC. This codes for CASSFGGYGYTF.

CDR3 residues: CASRTPGYGELFF. CDR3 DNA: TGTGCCAGCAGGACCCCAGGGTACGGGGAGCTGTTTTTT. This chain connects TRBV7-2 to TRBJ2-2, with TRBD1 as a possible D gene (5 bases). The CDR3 consists of 13 residues. Trimming removed 6 bases at V and 7 bases at J, with 12 bases between. CDR1 SGHTA and CDR2 FQGNSA come from the germline V gene.

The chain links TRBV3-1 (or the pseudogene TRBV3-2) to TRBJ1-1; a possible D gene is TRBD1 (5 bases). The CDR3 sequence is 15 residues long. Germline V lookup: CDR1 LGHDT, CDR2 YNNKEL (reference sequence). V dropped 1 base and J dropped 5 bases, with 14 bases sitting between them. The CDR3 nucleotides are TGTGCCAGCAGCCAAGCAGGGAGGGAGGTGACTGAAGCTTTCTTT. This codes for CASSQAGREVTEAFF.

CDR3 residues: CASSYRGLYNEQFF. The CDR3 bases are TGTGCCAGCAGTTACAGGGGGCTATACAATGAGCAGTTCTTC. The V and J genes are TRBV28 and TRBJ2-1; 9 nucleotides align to TRBD1. Losses at the gene ends were 4 bases for V and 4 bases for J; bases not matched to a gene: 2. CDR3 length equals 14 residues. Per the germline V gene, CDR1 is MDHEN and CDR2 is SYDVKM.

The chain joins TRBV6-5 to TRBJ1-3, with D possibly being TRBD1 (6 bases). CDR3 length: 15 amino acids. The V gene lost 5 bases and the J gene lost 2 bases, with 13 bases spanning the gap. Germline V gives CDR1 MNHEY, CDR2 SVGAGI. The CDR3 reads CASSLQGRAGNTIYF. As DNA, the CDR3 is TGTGCCAGCAGTCTTCAGGGGAGAGCTGGAAACACCATATATTTT.

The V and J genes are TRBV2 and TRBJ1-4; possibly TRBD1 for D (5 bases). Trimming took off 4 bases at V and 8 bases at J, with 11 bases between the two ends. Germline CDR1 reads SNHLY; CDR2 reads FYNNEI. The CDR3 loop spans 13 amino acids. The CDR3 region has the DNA TGTGCCAGCAGTGGGGACTGGGGAGAAAAACTGTTTTTT. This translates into CASSGDWGEKLFF. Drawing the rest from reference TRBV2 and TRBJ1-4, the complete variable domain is EPEVTQTPSHQVTQMGQEVILRCVPISNHLYFYWYRQILGQKVEFLVSFYNNEISEKSEIFDDQFSVERPDGSNFTLKIRSTKLEDSAMYFCASSGDWGEKLFFGSGTQLSVL.

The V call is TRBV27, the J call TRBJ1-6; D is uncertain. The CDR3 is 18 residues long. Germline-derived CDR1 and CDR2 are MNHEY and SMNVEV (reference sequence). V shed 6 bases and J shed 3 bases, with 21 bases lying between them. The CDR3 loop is CASRLPGANRLYNSPLHF. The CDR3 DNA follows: TGTGCCAGCAGGTTACCGGGAGCCAACCGCCTCTATAATTCACCCCTCCACTTT.

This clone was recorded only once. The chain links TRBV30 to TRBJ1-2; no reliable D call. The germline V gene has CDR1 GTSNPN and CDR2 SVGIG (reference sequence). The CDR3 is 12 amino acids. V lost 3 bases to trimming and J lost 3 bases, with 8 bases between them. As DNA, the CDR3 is TGTGCCTGGAGCACGGGGTACTATGGCTACACCTTC. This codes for CAWSTGYYGYTF.

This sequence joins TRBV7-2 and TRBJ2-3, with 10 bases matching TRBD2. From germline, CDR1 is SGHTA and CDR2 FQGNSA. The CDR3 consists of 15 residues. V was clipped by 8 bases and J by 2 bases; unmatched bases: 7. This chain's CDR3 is CASAVTSGITDTQYF. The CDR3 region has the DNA TGTGCCAGCGCCGTTACTAGCGGGATCACAGATACGCAGTATTTT. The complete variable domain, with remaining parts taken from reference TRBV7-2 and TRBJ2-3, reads GAGVSQSPSNKVTEKGKDVELRCDPISGHTALYWYRQSLGQGLEFLIYFQGNSAPDKSGLPSDRFSAERTGGSVSTLTIQRTQQEDSAVYLCASAVTSGITDTQYFGPGTRLTVL.

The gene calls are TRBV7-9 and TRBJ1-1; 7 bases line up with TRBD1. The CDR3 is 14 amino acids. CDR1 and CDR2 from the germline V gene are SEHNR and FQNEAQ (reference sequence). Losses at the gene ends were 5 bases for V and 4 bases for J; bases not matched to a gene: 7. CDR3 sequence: CASSIGTAGTEAFF. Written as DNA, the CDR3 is TGTGCCAGCAGCATAGGGACAGCAGGCACTGAAGCTTTCTTT.

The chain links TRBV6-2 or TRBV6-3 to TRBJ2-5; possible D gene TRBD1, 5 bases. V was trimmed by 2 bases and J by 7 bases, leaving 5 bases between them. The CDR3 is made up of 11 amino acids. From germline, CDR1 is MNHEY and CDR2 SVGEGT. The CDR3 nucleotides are TGTGCCAGCAGTTACCAGGGGACCCAGTACTTC. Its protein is CASSYQGTQYF.

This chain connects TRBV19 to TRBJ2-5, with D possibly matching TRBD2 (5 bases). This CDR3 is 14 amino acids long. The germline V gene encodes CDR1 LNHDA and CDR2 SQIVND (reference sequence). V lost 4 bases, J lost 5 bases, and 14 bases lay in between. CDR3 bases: TGTGCCAGTAGTACGGGAATAATTACGGAGACCCAGTACTTC. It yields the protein CASSTGIITETQYF.

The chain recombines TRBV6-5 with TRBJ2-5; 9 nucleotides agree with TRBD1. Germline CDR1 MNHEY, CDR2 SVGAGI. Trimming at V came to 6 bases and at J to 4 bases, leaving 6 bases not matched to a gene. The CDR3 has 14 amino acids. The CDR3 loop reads CASRTGGWRETQYF. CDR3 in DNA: TGTGCCAGCAGAACAGGGGGCTGGCGAGAGACCCAGTACTTC.

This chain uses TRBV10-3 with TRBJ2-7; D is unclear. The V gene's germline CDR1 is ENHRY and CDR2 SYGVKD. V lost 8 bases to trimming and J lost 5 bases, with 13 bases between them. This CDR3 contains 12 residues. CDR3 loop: CAISLNSHEQYF. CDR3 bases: TGTGCCATCTCCTTGAATAGCCACGAGCAGTACTTC.

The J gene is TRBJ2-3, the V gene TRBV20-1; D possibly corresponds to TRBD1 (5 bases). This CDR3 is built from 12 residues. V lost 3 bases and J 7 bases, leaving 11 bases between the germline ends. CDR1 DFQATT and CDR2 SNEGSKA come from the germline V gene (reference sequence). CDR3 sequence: CSASADRYTQYF. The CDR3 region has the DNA TGCAGTGCTAGTGCCGACAGATATACGCAGTATTTT.